This T cell receptor (beta chain) derives from a study of human thymus T cells. Thymus pieces cut out during corrective heart surgery were the tissue that was used. Donors were healthy Finnish infants having corrective surgery for congenital heart defects. CDR3 size: 15 residues. Germline CDR1 is SGHKS and CDR2 is YYEKEE (reference sequence). Generated by immunoSEQ multiplex PCR, the TCRdb table keeps only in-frame clones and is missing some. The sample holds tens of thousands of clones; approximately 95% are singletons and the top ten take around 0.03%. Study-level findings and limits: Thymic as well as blood repertoires seemed to favor certain V and J genes unevenly.

As to this clone: Its antigen is unknown.

The V and J genes are TRBV5-5 and TRBJ2-5; D is possibly TRBD1 or TRBD2 (5 bases each). The closer fit of TRBJ2-7 to the DNA end suggests the J call may be wrong. Sequenced material: thymus tissue. This TCR derives from a girl under three years old with a congenital heart defect but otherwise immunologically healthy. The CDR3 DNA sequence: TGTGCCAGCAGCTTGAATCAGAGGGACGCCTACGAGCAGTACTTC. Translation: CASSLNQRDAYEQYF.